This is a list of T cell receptor beta chains from one sample in a study of human T cells and chemical hapten exposure. TCRdb reprocessed the RACE reads via MiXCR and lists one record per CDR3 protein. The repertoire holds roughly 110,000 distinct CDR3 sequences, with around 12% as singletons. The sequencing here drew on whole blood, taken in connection with sensitization to the hapten diphenylcyclopropenone (DPC). These receptors came from a woman in her 50s with alopecia areata. Some clones in this sample may be carry-over from other donors' samples. Each CDR3 is given with its conserved first and last residue. The D gene is left open where the match is weak. Clone size is shown for a subset of rows, as once, few, many or a class of expanded clone.

cdr3_length,d_call,clone_size,j_call,v_call,cdr3_nt,cdr3_aa
18,TRBD1,.,TRBJ2-6,TRBV28,TGTGCCAGCAGTTTTATTGGGACAGGCATAACTGGGGCCAACGTCCTGACTTTC,CASSFIGTGITGANVLTF
14,.,few,TRBJ1-1,TRBV5-6,TGTGCCAGCAGCCCCCGCGTTAGGGGTTTCGGAGCTTTCTTT,CASSPRVRGFGAFF
17,TRBD1,many,TRBJ2-3,TRBV2,TGTGCCAGCAGTGAAGCGCTCGGACAGGGAAGCAAGGATACGCAGTATTTT,CASSEALGQGSKDTQYF
15,.,.,TRBJ1-2,TRBV28,TGTGCCAGCAGTTCTCCGGGGGCGCAAGGCTATGGCTACACCTTC,CASSSPGAQGYGYTF
14,.,few,TRBJ2-5,TRBV7-2,TGTGCCAGCAGCTTATTGGAGCTACAAGAGACCCAGTACTTC,CASSLLELQETQYF
14,.,few,TRBJ1-2,TRBV11-2,TGTGCCAGCAGCTTATCGGGGATCCCCTATGGCTACACCTTC,CASSLSGIPYGYTF
15,.,many,TRBJ1-1,TRBV7-9,TGTGCCAGCAGCTTAGGGGGGACTTCGGCCACTGAAGCTTTCTTT,CASSLGGTSATEAFF
14,TRBD1,.,TRBJ1-3,TRBV6-5,TGTGCCAGCAGTGTCAGGGGGCCTGGAAACACCATATATTTT,CASSVRGPGNTIYF
16,.,.,TRBJ1-5,TRBV6-5,TGTGCCAGCAGTCCTTACGTAGGGGTCGGCAATCAGCCCCAGCATTTT,CASSPYVGVGNQPQHF
15,TRBD1,few,TRBJ2-1,TRBV5-1,TGCGCCAGCACCCCCAACAGGGGGCCATACAATGAGCAGTTCTTC,CASTPNRGPYNEQFF
14,TRBD2,once,TRBJ2-1,TRBV29-1,TGCAGCTCCAGGGGACTAGGGTCCTACAATGAGCAGTTCTTC,CSSRGLGSYNEQFF
13,.,.,TRBJ2-1,TRBV7-2,TGTGCCAGCAGCCAAGGGCTAGAACGCGAGCAGTTCTTC,CASSQGLEREQFF
10,.,many,TRBJ1-2,TRBV28,TGTGCCACCCTTCGCTATGGCTACACCTTC,CATLRYGYTF
15,.,.,TRBJ2-3,TRBV7-9,TGTGCCAGCAGCTTATTAGCAGGGGATACAGATACGCAGTATTTT,CASSLLAGDTDTQYF
14,TRBD2,few,TRBJ2-1,TRBV7-2,TGTGCCAGCAGCTTTAGCGGGAGGTACGATGAGCAGTTCTTC,CASSFSGRYDEQFF
15,.,.,TRBJ1-1,TRBV6-1,TGTGCCAGCAGATATTTGGGACAACAAAGCACTGAAGCTTTCTTT,CASRYLGQQSTEAFF
12,.,many,TRBJ2-5,TRBV29-1,TGCAGCTCCACTGACAGTCAAGAGACCCAGTACTTC,CSSTDSQETQYF